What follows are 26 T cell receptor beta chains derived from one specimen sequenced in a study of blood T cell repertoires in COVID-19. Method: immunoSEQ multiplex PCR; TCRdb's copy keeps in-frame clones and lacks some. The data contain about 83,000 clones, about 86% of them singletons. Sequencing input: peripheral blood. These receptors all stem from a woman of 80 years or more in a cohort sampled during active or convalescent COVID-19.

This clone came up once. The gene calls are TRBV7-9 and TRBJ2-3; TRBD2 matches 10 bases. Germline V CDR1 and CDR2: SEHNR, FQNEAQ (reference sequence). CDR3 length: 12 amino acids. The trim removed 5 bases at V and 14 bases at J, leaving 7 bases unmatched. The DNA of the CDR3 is TGTGCCAGCAGCCCCAGCGGGAGGGCCCCGTATTTT. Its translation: CASSPSGRAPYF. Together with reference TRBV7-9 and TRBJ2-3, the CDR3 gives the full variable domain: DTGVSQNPRHKITKRGQNVTFRCDPISEHNRLYWYRQTLGQGPEFLTYFQNEAQLEKSRLLSDRFSAERPKGSFSTLEIQRTEQGDSAMYLCASSPSGRAPYFGPGTRLTVL.

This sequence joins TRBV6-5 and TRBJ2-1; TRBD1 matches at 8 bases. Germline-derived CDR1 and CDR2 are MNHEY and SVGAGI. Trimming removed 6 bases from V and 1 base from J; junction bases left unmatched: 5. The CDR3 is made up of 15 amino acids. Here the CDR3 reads CASRRRQGSYNEQFF. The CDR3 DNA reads TGTGCCAGCAGGCGCCGACAGGGGTCCTACAATGAGCAGTTCTTC.

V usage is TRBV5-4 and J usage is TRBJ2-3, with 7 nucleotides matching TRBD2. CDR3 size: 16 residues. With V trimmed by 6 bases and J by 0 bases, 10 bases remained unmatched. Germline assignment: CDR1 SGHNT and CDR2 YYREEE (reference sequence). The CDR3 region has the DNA TGTGCCAGCACAACGCCCGGGGACTATAGCACAGATACGCAGTATTTT. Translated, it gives CASTTPGDYSTDTQYF.

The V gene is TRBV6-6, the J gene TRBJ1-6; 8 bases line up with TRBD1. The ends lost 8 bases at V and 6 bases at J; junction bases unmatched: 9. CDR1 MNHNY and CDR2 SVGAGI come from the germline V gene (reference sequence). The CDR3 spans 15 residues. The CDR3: CASEDRASSNSPLHF. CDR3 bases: TGTGCCAGCGAGGACAGGGCTTCATCTAATTCACCCCTCCACTTT.

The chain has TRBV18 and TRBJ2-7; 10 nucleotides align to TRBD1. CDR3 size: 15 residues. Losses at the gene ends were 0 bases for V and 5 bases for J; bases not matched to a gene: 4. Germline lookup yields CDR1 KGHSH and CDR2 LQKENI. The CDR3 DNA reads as TGTGCCAGCTCACCACCGGGGACAGGGGATCACGAGCAGTACTTC. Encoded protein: CASSPPGTGDHEQYF.

The CDR3 nucleotides read TGCGCCAGCAGCTTGCCAGGTTTAGCGGGAGGAAAAGAGACCCAGTACTTC. Its translation: CASSLPGLAGGKETQYF. The gene calls are TRBV5-1 and TRBJ2-5; 10 nucleotides line up with TRBD2. The CDR3 totals 17 residues. Trimming removed 1 base from V and 3 bases from J; junction bases left unmatched: 9. CDR1 is SGHRS, CDR2 YFSETQ, per germline.

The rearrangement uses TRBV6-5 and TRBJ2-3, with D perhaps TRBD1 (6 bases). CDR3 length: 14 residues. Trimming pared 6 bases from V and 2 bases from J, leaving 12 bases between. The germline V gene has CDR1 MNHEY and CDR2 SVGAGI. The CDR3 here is CASSHGQTTDTQYF. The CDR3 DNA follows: TGTGCCAGCAGCCACGGACAGACCACAGATACGCAGTATTTT.

The CDR3 DNA sequence: TGTGCCAGCAGCTTATCGGACAGGGGTCAGCCCCAGCATTTT. This encodes CASSLSDRGQPQHF. The rearrangement uses TRBV7-8 and TRBJ1-5; 9 nucleotides agree with TRBD1. Trimming cost V 2 bases and J 6 bases; bases outside gene matches: 2. This CDR3 has 14 amino acids. Looked up from germline, CDR1 is SGHVS and CDR2 is FQNEAQ. The entire variable domain, with the rest obtained from reference TRBV7-8 and TRBJ1-5, is as follows: GAGVSQSPRYKVAKRGQDVALRCDPISGHVSLFWYQQALGQGPEFLTYFQNEAQLDKSGLPSDRFFAERPEGSVSTLKIQRTQQEDSAVYLCASSLSDRGQPQHFGDGTRLSIL.

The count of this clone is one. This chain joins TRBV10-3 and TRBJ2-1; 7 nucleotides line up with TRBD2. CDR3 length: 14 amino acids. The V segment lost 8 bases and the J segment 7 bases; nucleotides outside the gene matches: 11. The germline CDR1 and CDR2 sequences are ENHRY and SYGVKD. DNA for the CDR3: TGTGCCATCCGTACTAGCGTGGGTGGAAATGAGCAGTTCTTC. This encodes CAIRTSVGGNEQFF.

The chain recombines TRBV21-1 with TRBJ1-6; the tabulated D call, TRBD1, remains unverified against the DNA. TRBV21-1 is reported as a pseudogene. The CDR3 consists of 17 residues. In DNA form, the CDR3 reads TGTGCCAGCAGCAAAGCTAAAACAGGGGGTGTCCAATCACCCCTCCACTTT. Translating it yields CASSKAKTGGVQSPLHF.

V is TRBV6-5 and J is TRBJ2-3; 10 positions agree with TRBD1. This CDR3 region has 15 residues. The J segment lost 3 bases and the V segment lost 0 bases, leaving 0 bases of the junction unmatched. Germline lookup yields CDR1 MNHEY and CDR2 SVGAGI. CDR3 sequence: CASSYSDRGTDTQYF. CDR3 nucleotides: TGTGCCAGCAGTTACTCGGACAGGGGGACAGATACGCAGTATTTT.

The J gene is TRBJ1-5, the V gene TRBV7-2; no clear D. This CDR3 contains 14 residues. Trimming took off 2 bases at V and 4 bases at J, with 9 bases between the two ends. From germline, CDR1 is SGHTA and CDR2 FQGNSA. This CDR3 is CASSLIRTNQPQHF. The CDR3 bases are TGTGCCAGCAGCTTAATCCGGACTAATCAGCCCCAGCATTTT.

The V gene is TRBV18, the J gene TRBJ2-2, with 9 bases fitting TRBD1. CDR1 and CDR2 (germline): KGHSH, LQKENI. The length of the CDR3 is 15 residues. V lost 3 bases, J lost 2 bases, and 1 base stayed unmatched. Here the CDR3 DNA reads TGTGCCAGCTCACCGGGACAGGGTAACACCGGGGAGCTGTTTTTT. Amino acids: CASSPGQGNTGELFF.

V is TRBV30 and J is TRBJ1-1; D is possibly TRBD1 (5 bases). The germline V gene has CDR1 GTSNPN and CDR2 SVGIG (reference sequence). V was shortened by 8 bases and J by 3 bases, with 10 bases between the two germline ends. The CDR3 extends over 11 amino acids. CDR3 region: CAGGDYTEAFF. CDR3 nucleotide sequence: TGTGCCGGAGGGGATTACACTGAAGCTTTCTTT. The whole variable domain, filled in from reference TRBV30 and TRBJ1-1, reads SQTIHQWPATLVQPVGSPLSLECTVEGTSNPNLYWYRQAAGRGLQLLFYSVGIGQISSEVPQNLSASRPQDRQFILSSKKLLLSDSGFYLCAGGDYTEAFFGQGTRLTVV.

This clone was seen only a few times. CDR3 coding DNA: TGTGCCAGCAGCCAAGGAGGTCAGGGACAGGGGGCCGCGGGGCCCCAGCATTTT. This translates into CASSQGGQGQGAAGPQHF. The chain joins TRBV4-2 to TRBJ1-5; 12 nucleotides align to TRBD1. With 1 base clipped from V and 9 bases from J, the junction kept 13 bases outside the gene matches. Germline loops: CDR1 LGHNA, CDR2 YNFKEQ. The CDR3 runs to 18 residues.

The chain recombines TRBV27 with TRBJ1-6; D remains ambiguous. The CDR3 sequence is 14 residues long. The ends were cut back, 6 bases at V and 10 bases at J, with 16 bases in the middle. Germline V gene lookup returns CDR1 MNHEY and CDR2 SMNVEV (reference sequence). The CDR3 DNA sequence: TGTGCCAGCAGCTGGGAGGGTTTAGGGTCACCCCTCCACTTT. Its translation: CASSWEGLGSPLHF.

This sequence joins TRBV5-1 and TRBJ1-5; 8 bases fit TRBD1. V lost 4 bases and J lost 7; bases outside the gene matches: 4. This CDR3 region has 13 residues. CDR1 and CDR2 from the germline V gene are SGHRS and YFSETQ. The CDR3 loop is CASSRTGRQPQHF. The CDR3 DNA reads TGCGCCAGCAGCCGGACAGGGCGGCAGCCCCAGCATTTT.

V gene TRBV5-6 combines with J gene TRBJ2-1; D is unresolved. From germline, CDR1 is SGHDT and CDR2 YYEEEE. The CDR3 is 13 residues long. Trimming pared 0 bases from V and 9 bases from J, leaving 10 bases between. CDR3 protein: CASSLGDPTEQFF. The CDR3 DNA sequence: TGTGCCAGCAGCTTGGGAGATCCCACTGAGCAGTTCTTC.

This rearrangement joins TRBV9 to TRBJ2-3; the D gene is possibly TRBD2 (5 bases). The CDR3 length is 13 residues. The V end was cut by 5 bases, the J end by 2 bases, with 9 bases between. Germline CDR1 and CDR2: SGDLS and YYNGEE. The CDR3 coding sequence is TGTGCCAGCAGTCCGGGGTACACAGATACGCAGTATTTT. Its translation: CASSPGYTDTQYF.

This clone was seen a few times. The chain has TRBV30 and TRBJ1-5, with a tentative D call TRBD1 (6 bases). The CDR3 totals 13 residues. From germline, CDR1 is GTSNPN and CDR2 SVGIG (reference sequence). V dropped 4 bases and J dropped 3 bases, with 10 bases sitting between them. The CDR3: CAWTSGANQPQHF. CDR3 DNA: TGTGCCTGGACCTCAGGGGCCAATCAGCCCCAGCATTTT.

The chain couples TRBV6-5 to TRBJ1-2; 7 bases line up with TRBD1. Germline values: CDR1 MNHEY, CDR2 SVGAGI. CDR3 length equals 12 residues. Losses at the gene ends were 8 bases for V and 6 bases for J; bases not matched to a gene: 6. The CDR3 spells CASETGSNGYTF. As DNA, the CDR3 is TGTGCCAGCGAGACAGGGAGTAATGGCTACACCTTC.

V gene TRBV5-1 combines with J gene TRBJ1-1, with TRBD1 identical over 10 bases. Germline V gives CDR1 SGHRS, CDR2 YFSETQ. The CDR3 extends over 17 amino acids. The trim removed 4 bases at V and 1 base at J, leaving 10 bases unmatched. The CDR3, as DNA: TGCGCCAGCAGCCCCGGGCCCCGGGACAGGGGGAACACTGAAGCTTTCTTT. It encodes CASSPGPRDRGNTEAFF.

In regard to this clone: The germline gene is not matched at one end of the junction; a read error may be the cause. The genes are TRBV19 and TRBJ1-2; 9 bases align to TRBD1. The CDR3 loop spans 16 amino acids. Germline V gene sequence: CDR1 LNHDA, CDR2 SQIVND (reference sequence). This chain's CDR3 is CASSLEHRGRNYGYTF. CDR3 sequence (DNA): TGTGCCAGTAGTTTAGAACACAGGGGGCGTAACTATGGCTACACCTTC.

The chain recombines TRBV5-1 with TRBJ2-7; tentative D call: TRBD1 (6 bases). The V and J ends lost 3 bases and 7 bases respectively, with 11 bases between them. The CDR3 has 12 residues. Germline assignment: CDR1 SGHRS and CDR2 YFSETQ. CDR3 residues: CASSSDTGEQYF. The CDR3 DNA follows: TGCGCCAGCAGCTCGGATACAGGGGAGCAGTACTTC.

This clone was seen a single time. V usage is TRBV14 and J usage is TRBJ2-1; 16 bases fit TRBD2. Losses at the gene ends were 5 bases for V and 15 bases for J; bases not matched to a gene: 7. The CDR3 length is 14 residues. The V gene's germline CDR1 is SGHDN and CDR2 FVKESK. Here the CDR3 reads CASSEGLAGGGTFF. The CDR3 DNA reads TGTGCCAGCAGCGAGGGACTAGCGGGAGGGGGGACGTTCTTC.

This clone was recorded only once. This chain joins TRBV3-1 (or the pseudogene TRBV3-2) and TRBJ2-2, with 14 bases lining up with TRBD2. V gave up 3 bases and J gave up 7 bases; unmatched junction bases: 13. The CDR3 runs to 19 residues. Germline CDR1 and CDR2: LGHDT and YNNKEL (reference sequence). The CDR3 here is CASSQVTSGTSGRNGELFF. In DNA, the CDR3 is TGTGCCAGCAGCCAGGTTACATCCGGGACTAGCGGGAGAAACGGGGAGCTGTTTTTT.